The entry below gives a single T cell receptor (beta chain) sequence along with its context. This sample is part of a study of blood T cell repertoires in COVID-19. Turning to the study itself: PBMCs, B-cell-depleted T cells, or T cells provided the cDNA or gDNA that made up the material.

CDR3 size: 13 residues. Trimming cost V 3 bases and J 3 bases, with 8 bases left between them. CDR1 MGHRA and CDR2 YSYEKL come from the germline V gene. Authors' analysis steps: Using reference gene primer amplification, nucleated cell counts were estimated. Repertoires were generated with immunoSEQ multiplex PCR, while TCRdb's copy carries only in-frame clones and drops some. D and trimming were read from the DNA, whereas the V and J calls and clone size are those reported in that table. Of approximately 200,000 clones in the sample, about 95% were seen once. Patients of the Seattle cohort, enrolled during active infection, were followed longitudinally.

This chain links TRBV4-1 with TRBJ1-1; D call uncertain. This clonotype was sampled from a man under 40 with COVID-19, enrolled during active disease. Sequencing used peripheral blood. The CDR3: CASSQERDTEAFF. The CDR3 region has the DNA TGCGCCAGCAGCCAGGAGAGGGACACTGAAGCTTTCTTT.